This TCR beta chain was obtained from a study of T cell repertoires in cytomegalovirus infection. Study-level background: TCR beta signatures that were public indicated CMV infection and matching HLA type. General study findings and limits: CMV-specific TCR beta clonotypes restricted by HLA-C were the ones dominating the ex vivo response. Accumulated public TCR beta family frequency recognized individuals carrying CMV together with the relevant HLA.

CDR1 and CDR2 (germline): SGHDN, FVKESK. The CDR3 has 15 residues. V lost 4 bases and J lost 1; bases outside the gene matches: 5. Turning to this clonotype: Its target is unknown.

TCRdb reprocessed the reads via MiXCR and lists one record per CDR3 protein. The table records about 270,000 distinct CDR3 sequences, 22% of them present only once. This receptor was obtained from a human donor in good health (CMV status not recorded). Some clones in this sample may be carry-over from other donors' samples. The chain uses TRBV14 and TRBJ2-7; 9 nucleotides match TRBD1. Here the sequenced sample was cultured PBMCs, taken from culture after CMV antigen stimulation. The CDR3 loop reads CASSRGTGPSYEQYF. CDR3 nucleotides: TGTGCCAGCAGCCGAGGGACAGGGCCATCCTACGAGCAGTACTTC. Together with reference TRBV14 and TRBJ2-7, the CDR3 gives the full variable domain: EAGVTQFPSHSVIEKGQTVTLRCDPISGHDNLYWYRRVMGKEIKFLLHFVKESKQDESGMPNNRFLAERTGGTYSTLKVQPAELEDSGVYFCASSRGTGPSYEQYFGPGTRLTVT.